A selection of T cell receptor beta chains follows, all from one sample in a study of blood T cell repertoires in COVID-19. Profiled with immunoSEQ multiplex PCR; TCRdb holds only in-frame clones, not every one. The sample lists a few hundred thousand clones, 70% to 90% occurring once. What was sequenced was PBMCs or T cells enriched from blood (not recorded which). These receptors all stem from a woman aged 25 to 45 who had recovered from COVID-19. Each CDR3 is given with its conserved first and last residue. Each record gives: CDR3 length, J gene, V gene, D gene, clone size, CDR3 DNA, CDR3 protein. A D gene is named only where the DNA matches it firmly. Size tells how often a clone was seen (once, few, many) or the class of an expanded clone, and some rows leave it out.

CDR3 length: 13
J gene: TRBJ1-3
V gene: TRBV6-6
D gene: -
clone size: -
CDR3 DNA: TGTGCCAGCAGCCTGACATCCGGAAACACCATATATTTT
CDR3 protein: CASSLTSGNTIYF

CDR3 length: 11
J gene: TRBJ2-7
V gene: TRBV7-9
D gene: -
clone size: -
CDR3 DNA: TGTGCCAGCAGCTCAACCTACGAGCAGTACTTC
CDR3 protein: CASSSTYEQYF

CDR3 length: 16
J gene: TRBJ2-5
V gene: TRBV19
D gene: TRBD2
clone size: -
CDR3 DNA: TGTGCCAGTAGTATTTCGAGCGGGGGGGCCTCCGAGACCCAGTACTTC
CDR3 protein: CASSISSGGASETQYF

CDR3 length: 15
J gene: TRBJ1-4
V gene: TRBV19
D gene: TRBD1
clone size: -
CDR3 DNA: TGTGCCAGTAGTCCCTTCCGGGACAGAGTGGGGAAACTGTTTTTT
CDR3 protein: CASSPFRDRVGKLFF

CDR3 length: 12
J gene: TRBJ2-7
V gene: TRBV12-3/TRBV12-4
D gene: -
clone size: -
CDR3 DNA: TGTGCCAGCAGATCGGCGTCAGGTGAGCAGTACTTC
CDR3 protein: CASRSASGEQYF

CDR3 length: 14
J gene: TRBJ1-4
V gene: TRBV5-1
D gene: TRBD1
clone size: -
CDR3 DNA: TGCGCCAGCAGCTTAACAGGGGGTTGGGAAAAACTGTTTTTT
CDR3 protein: CASSLTGGWEKLFF

CDR3 length: 15
J gene: TRBJ2-7
V gene: TRBV18
D gene: -
clone size: -
CDR3 DNA: TGTGCCAGCTCACCTGAACTACAGGGCCTCTACGAGCAGTACTTC
CDR3 protein: CASSPELQGLYEQYF

CDR3 length: 14
J gene: TRBJ1-4
V gene: TRBV11-2
D gene: -
clone size: -
CDR3 DNA: TGTGCCAGCAGCTTAGGCCAGGGTCCTGAAAAACTGTTTTTT
CDR3 protein: CASSLGQGPEKLFF

CDR3 length: 13
J gene: TRBJ2-7
V gene: TRBV2
D gene: -
clone size: -
CDR3 DNA: TGTGCCAGCGGAGGACGGGGCTCCTACGAGCAGTACTTC
CDR3 protein: CASGGRGSYEQYF

CDR3 length: 14
J gene: TRBJ1-5
V gene: TRBV4-1
D gene: -
clone size: -
CDR3 DNA: TGCGCCAGCAGCCAAGATCGCGGCGGTCAGCCCCAGCATTTT
CDR3 protein: CASSQDRGGQPQHF

CDR3 length: 15
J gene: TRBJ2-7
V gene: TRBV3-1/TRBV3-2
D gene: -
clone size: -
CDR3 DNA: TGTGCCAGCAGTCCCCATTGGGCCCTCTCCTACGAGCAGTACTTC
CDR3 protein: CASSPHWALSYEQYF

CDR3 length: 11
J gene: TRBJ1-1
V gene: TRBV10-1
D gene: -
clone size: once
CDR3 DNA: TGCGCCAGCAGTGAGGGGGGGGAAGCTTTCTTT
CDR3 protein: CASSEGGEAFF

CDR3 length: 13
J gene: TRBJ2-7
V gene: TRBV9
D gene: -
clone size: -
CDR3 DNA: TGTGCCAGCAGCGTAGGTTGGAGGGACGAGCAGTACTTC
CDR3 protein: CASSVGWRDEQYF

CDR3 length: 17
J gene: TRBJ2-1
V gene: TRBV21-1
D gene: -
clone size: few
CDR3 DNA: TGTGCCAGCAGCAAATGGTACGAGGACAGGGCCTACAATGAGCAGTTCTTC
CDR3 protein: CASSKWYEDRAYNEQFF

CDR3 length: 14
J gene: TRBJ1-4
V gene: TRBV27
D gene: TRBD1
clone size: -
CDR3 DNA: TGTGCCAGCACCACAGGGGGGCCTGGTGAAAAACTGTTTTTT
CDR3 protein: CASTTGGPGEKLFF

CDR3 length: 12
J gene: TRBJ1-4
V gene: TRBV10-3
D gene: TRBD1
clone size: -
CDR3 DNA: TGTGCCATCAGTAGGGACAGCGAAAAACTGTTTTTT
CDR3 protein: CAISRDSEKLFF

CDR3 length: 12
J gene: TRBJ2-7
V gene: TRBV7-2
D gene: -
clone size: few
CDR3 DNA: TGTGCCAGCAGCTTCGGCTCCTACGAGCAGTACTTC
CDR3 protein: CASSFGSYEQYF

CDR3 length: 15
J gene: TRBJ2-3
V gene: TRBV6-5
D gene: TRBD2
clone size: -
CDR3 DNA: TGTGCCAGCAGTCGGACTAGCGTTTCCACAGATACGCAGTATTTT
CDR3 protein: CASSRTSVSTDTQYF

CDR3 length: 15
J gene: TRBJ1-5
V gene: TRBV30
D gene: -
clone size: once
CDR3 DNA: TGTGCCTGGAGTGTACCACGACTTGGGAATCAGCCCCAGCATTTT
CDR3 protein: CAWSVPRLGNQPQHF

CDR3 length: 15
J gene: TRBJ2-7
V gene: TRBV6-5
D gene: TRBD2
clone size: -
CDR3 DNA: TGTGCCAGCCATAGCCCTAGCGGTGCCCCCTACGAGCAGTACTTC
CDR3 protein: CASHSPSGAPYEQYF

CDR3 length: 14
J gene: TRBJ2-7
V gene: TRBV28
D gene: -
clone size: -
CDR3 DNA: TGTGCCAGCTCCTTGGGGCCCCGAGACTACGAGCAGTACTTC
CDR3 protein: CASSLGPRDYEQYF

CDR3 length: 11
J gene: TRBJ2-1
V gene: TRBV12-3/TRBV12-4
D gene: -
clone size: -
CDR3 DNA: TGTGCCAGCAGTTTATCGACTGTTATGTTCTTC
CDR3 protein: CASSLSTVMFF

CDR3 length: 15
J gene: TRBJ1-2
V gene: TRBV19
D gene: TRBD1
clone size: -
CDR3 DNA: TGTGCCAGTAGTCTTCCGGGACAGGCTAACTATGGCTACACCTTC
CDR3 protein: CASSLPGQANYGYTF

CDR3 length: 13
J gene: TRBJ2-5
V gene: TRBV28
D gene: TRBD1
clone size: -
CDR3 DNA: TGTGCCAGTCTGACAGGGTGGGGGGAGACCCAGTACTTC
CDR3 protein: CASLTGWGETQYF

CDR3 length: 14
J gene: TRBJ1-5
V gene: TRBV3-1/TRBV3-2
D gene: -
clone size: -
CDR3 DNA: TGTGCCAGCAGCTCGGGACACCGAAATCAGCCCCAGCATTTT
CDR3 protein: CASSSGHRNQPQHF

CDR3 length: 16
J gene: TRBJ2-1
V gene: TRBV6-2/TRBV6-3
D gene: TRBD2
clone size: once
CDR3 DNA: TGTGCCAGCAGTTACCTAGCGGCAAGCTCCTACAATGAGCAGTTCTTC
CDR3 protein: CASSYLAASSYNEQFF

CDR3 length: 16
J gene: TRBJ2-3
V gene: TRBV2
D gene: TRBD1
clone size: -
CDR3 DNA: TGTGCCACCCGCACCCTACAGGGGGGAGGTACAGATACGCAGTATTTT
CDR3 protein: CATRTLQGGGTDTQYF

CDR3 length: 16
J gene: TRBJ2-2
V gene: TRBV19
D gene: TRBD2
clone size: -
CDR3 DNA: TGTGCCAGTAGTCCCGGACTAGCGGGGAACACCGGGGAGCTGTTTTTT
CDR3 protein: CASSPGLAGNTGELFF

CDR3 length: 11
J gene: TRBJ1-1
V gene: TRBV6-1
D gene: -
clone size: few
CDR3 DNA: TGTGCCAGCAGTGAACAGGGGAGAGCTTTCTTT
CDR3 protein: CASSEQGRAFF

CDR3 length: 14
J gene: TRBJ2-3
V gene: TRBV11-3
D gene: -
clone size: -
CDR3 DNA: TGTGCCAGCAGCTTTGGTGGCTCCACAGATACGCAGTATTTT
CDR3 protein: CASSFGGSTDTQYF